These 22 T cell receptor beta chains originate from one sample sequenced in a study of OX40 agonist ivuxolimab in advanced cancers. The receptor library was made with the immunoSEQ multiplex PCR assay. TCRdb mirrors the immuneACCESS table, restricted to in-frame sequences. Some clones are absent from its copies; in checked studies, under half trace to an unresolved V gene, and the reason for the others is unknown. In this sample the table shows roughly 19,000 clones, just over 70% of which occur a single time. The top ten hold about 17% of the sample. Sequencing used CD4+ or CD8+ T cells sorted from blood, obtained in a trial of the OX40 agonist ivuxolimab. These receptor sequences come from an adult with an advanced solid tumor such as melanoma, head and neck, liver or kidney cancer.

J is TRBJ2-3 and V is TRBV9, with D uncertain. The CDR3 loop spans 15 amino acids. The germline V gene encodes CDR1 SGDLS and CDR2 YYNGEE. The ends were cut back, 0 bases at V and 0 bases at J, with 8 bases in the middle. Written as DNA, the CDR3 is TGTGCCAGCAGCGTAGTGGACGGTAGCACAGATACGCAGTATTTT. Its protein is CASSVVDGSTDTQYF.

The chain carries TRBV4-2 and TRBJ2-7; D is undetermined. CDR3 length: 12 residues. With 0 bases removed from V and 4 bases from J, the gap between germline ends came to 4 bases. Germline V gene sequence: CDR1 LGHNA, CDR2 YNFKEQ. Written as DNA, the CDR3 is TGTGCCAGCAGCCAAGATGGTTACGAGCAGTACTTC. Amino acids: CASSQDGYEQYF.

This chain connects TRBV28 to TRBJ2-1; 14 positions agree with TRBD2. J gave up 5 bases and V 6 bases, and 9 bases lay outside the gene matches. CDR3 size: 17 residues. CDR1 is MDHEN, CDR2 SYDVKM, per germline. The CDR3 DNA is TGTGCCAGCAGCGATCTCGAGACTAGCGGGAGGGACAATGAGCAGTTCTTC. It yields the protein CASSDLETSGRDNEQFF.

V and J are TRBV19 and TRBJ2-3; 12 positions match TRBD2. Trimming cost V 8 bases and J 4 bases; bases outside gene matches: 7. The CDR3 is 15 residues long. From germline, CDR1 is LNHDA and CDR2 SQIVND (reference sequence). This CDR3 reads CASQPSGGDADTQYF. The CDR3 region has the DNA TGTGCCAGTCAACCTAGCGGGGGGGACGCAGATACGCAGTATTTT.

This chain joins TRBV7-8 and TRBJ1-2; no definite D call. Germline values: CDR1 SGHVS, CDR2 FQNEAQ. The CDR3 has 13 residues. V shed 1 base and J shed 4 bases, with 7 bases lying between them. The CDR3 spells CASSLGTVYGYTF. For the CDR3, the DNA is TGTGCCAGCAGCTTAGGGACGGTCTATGGCTACACCTTC. The full variable domain, rest sourced from reference TRBV7-8 and TRBJ1-2, is GAGVSQSPRYKVAKRGQDVALRCDPISGHVSLFWYQQALGQGPEFLTYFQNEAQLDKSGLPSDRFFAERPEGSVSTLKIQRTQQEDSAVYLCASSLGTVYGYTFGSGTRLTVV.

The V call is TRBV11-2, the J call TRBJ2-6; D gene unclear. The CDR3 contains 13 residues. Trimming took off 5 bases at V and 2 bases at J, with 4 bases between the two ends. Per the germline V gene, CDR1 is SGHAT and CDR2 is FQNNGV. CDR3 DNA sequence: TGTGCCAGCAGCCTACCTGGGGCCAACGTCCTGACTTTC. Amino acids: CASSLPGANVLTF.

This clone has more than one count but fewer than ten. The rearrangement joins TRBV6-1 to TRBJ2-7; weak D call: TRBD2 (6 bases). Trimming cost V 2 bases and J 0 bases, with 8 bases left between them. Germline V gene sequence: CDR1 MNHNS, CDR2 SASEGT. This CDR3 contains 14 residues. For the CDR3, the DNA is TGTGCCAGCAGTGAATTCGGGAGCTCCTACGAGCAGTACTTC. Encoded protein: CASSEFGSSYEQYF.

This chain joins TRBV28 and TRBJ2-7, with 7 bases fitting TRBD1. Germline CDR1 MDHEN, CDR2 SYDVKM. This CDR3 has 13 amino acids. With 6 bases clipped from V and 10 bases from J, the junction kept 12 bases outside the gene matches. The CDR3 region is CASSLTGSAEQYF. The CDR3 nucleotides read TGTGCCAGCAGCCTGACAGGGTCGGCGGAACAGTACTTC.

The chain joins TRBV19 to TRBJ1-1; 7 nucleotides align to TRBD1. Germline V gene sequence: CDR1 LNHDA, CDR2 SQIVND (reference sequence). Unmatched junction bases numbered 7, after V lost 5 bases and J lost 4 bases. The CDR3 contains 14 residues. In nucleotides, the CDR3 is TGTGCCAGTAGTCTGGGACCAGGGGGCACTGAAGCTTTCTTT. It specifies CASSLGPGGTEAFF.

V usage is TRBV29-1 and J usage is TRBJ1-2; 8 nucleotides align to TRBD1. J was trimmed by 8 bases and V by 0 bases; bases with no gene match: 5. This CDR3 is built from 13 residues. Germline V gene sequence: CDR1 SQVTM, CDR2 ANQGSEA. For the CDR3, the DNA is TGCAGCGTTGAAGACGGGACAGGAAACGGCTACACCTTC. Protein product: CSVEDGTGNGYTF.

The gene calls are TRBV29-1 and TRBJ2-7; no firm D call. The CDR3 consists of 11 residues. V was shortened by 0 bases and J by 5 bases, with 5 bases between the two germline ends. Germline assignment: CDR1 SQVTM and CDR2 ANQGSEA. The chain's CDR3 is CSVEEGNEQYF. The CDR3 nucleotides are TGCAGCGTTGAAGAGGGTAACGAGCAGTACTTC.

The chain couples TRBV11-2 to TRBJ2-7, with D unclear. The CDR3 is 15 residues long. The V gene lost 1 base and the J gene lost 2 bases, with 12 bases spanning the gap. CDR1 SGHAT and CDR2 FQNNGV come from the germline V gene. The CDR3 bases are TGTGCCAGCAGCTTAGGCCGACCTGGTACCTACGAGCAGTACTTC. It codes for CASSLGRPGTYEQYF.

This chain joins TRBV27 and TRBJ2-5; tentatively, D is TRBD1 or TRBD2 (5 bases each). CDR1 MNHEY and CDR2 SMNVEV come from the germline V gene (reference sequence). The CDR3 is 11 residues long. V lost 3 bases to trimming and J lost 7 bases, with 6 bases between them. The CDR3 region is CASSFGGTQYF. CDR3 nucleotide sequence: TGTGCCAGCAGTTTTGGGGGGACCCAGTACTTC.

The chain uses TRBV27 and TRBJ2-1; D might be TRBD1 (7 bases). Trimming stripped 3 bases from V and 4 bases from J, with 13 bases between. This CDR3 comprises 15 residues. In germline, CDR1 is MNHEY, CDR2 SMNVEV (reference sequence). Here the CDR3 DNA reads TGTGCCAGCAGTTTTGCGGGACAGAGTTACAATGAGCAGTTCTTC. It specifies CASSFAGQSYNEQFF.

The chain is built from TRBV6-1 and TRBJ1-1; perhaps TRBD1 as D (5 bases). The CDR3 consists of 11 residues. Looked up from germline, CDR1 is MNHNS and CDR2 is SASEGT. Between the trimmed V and J ends, which lost 6 bases and 8 bases, there was a span of 10 bases. The CDR3: CASRLGTEAFF. CDR3 bases: TGTGCCAGCAGGTTAGGGACCGAAGCTTTCTTT.

This clone was counted only a few times. CDR3 residues: CASSISGAARDEQFF. The CDR3 bases are TGCGCCAGCAGCATATCAGGGGCAGCGAGAGATGAGCAGTTCTTC. The chain links TRBV4-3 to TRBJ2-1; a possible D gene is TRBD1 (6 bases). The CDR3 runs 15 residues. V was cut by 5 bases and J by 8 bases, with 19 bases left in between. CDR1 and CDR2 (germline): LGHNA, YSLEER.

This clone has a single count. V is TRBV9 and J is TRBJ2-3, with D perhaps being TRBD1 or TRBD2 (5 bases each). CDR3 size: 15 residues. V was pared by 4 bases and J by 2 bases, with 14 bases between. Germline values: CDR1 SGDLS, CDR2 YYNGEE. CDR3 region: CASSSEGTPTDTQYF. The DNA of the CDR3 is TGTGCCAGCAGCTCCGAGGGGACCCCCACAGATACGCAGTATTTT.

This clone was counted between two and nine times. The chain is built from TRBV5-1 and TRBJ2-3, with D possibly being TRBD2 (6 bases). The CDR3 spans 16 residues. The germline gives CDR1 SGHRS, CDR2 YFSETQ. The V end was cut by 4 bases, the J end by 3 bases, with 18 bases between. As DNA, the CDR3 is TGCGCCAGCAGCCCAATGAAGGGCGGGAAGACAGATACGCAGTATTTT. It is translated as CASSPMKGGKTDTQYF.

The rearrangement joins TRBV4-1 to TRBJ1-4, with TRBD1 matching 9 bases. This CDR3 region has 18 residues. The germline gives CDR1 MGHRA, CDR2 YSYEKL. Unmatched junction bases numbered 11, after V lost 5 bases and J lost 1 base. The CDR3 spells CASSFGTGLYGTNEKLFF. The CDR3 DNA is TGCGCCAGCAGCTTCGGGACAGGGCTGTATGGAACTAATGAAAAACTGTTTTTT.

The sample holds one count of this clone. A read error may account for a junction end that differs from germline. The chain carries TRBV11-2 and TRBJ1-1; D gene unclear. This CDR3 is 11 amino acids long. Germline lookup yields CDR1 SGHAT and CDR2 FQNNGV. This CDR3 is CASSLGTEAFF. As DNA, the CDR3 is TGTGCCAGCAGTTTAGGCACTGAAGCTTTCTTT.

V and J are TRBV9 and TRBJ2-7; the match to TRBD2 covers 10 bases. Germline V gene sequence: CDR1 SGDLS, CDR2 YYNGEE. The J segment lost 4 bases and the V segment lost 3 bases, leaving 10 bases of the junction unmatched. The CDR3 is made up of 16 amino acids. CDR3 in amino acids: CASSGGGASGSYEQYF. For the CDR3, the DNA is TGTGCCAGCAGCGGCGGGGGGGCTAGCGGGAGTTACGAGCAGTACTTC.

With respect to this clone: At one end the junction does not follow the germline gene, possibly because of a read error. V is TRBV5-4 and J is TRBJ2-2; D is uncertain. This CDR3 comprises 15 residues. CDR1 and CDR2 from the germline V gene are SGHNT and YYREEE (reference sequence). The CDR3 loop is CASSQDGQVTGELFF. In nucleotides, the CDR3 is TGCGCCAGCAGCCAAGATGGGCAGGTCACCGGGGAGCTGTTTTTT.